This TCR beta chain was sequenced for a study of shared clonotypes between healthy human individuals. Study results and caveats: Non-shared clonotypes displayed generation probabilities falling below those of clonotypes present in all four donors.

In regard to this clone: Antigen unknown.

CDR3 size: 16 residues. From germline, CDR1 is SGHAT and CDR2 FQNNGV. V lost 1 base to trimming and J lost 8 bases; unmatched junction nucleotides: 10. Measured with immunoSEQ multiplex PCR; TCRdb has only the in-frame clones, and not every one. The data show more than 1.2 million clones, approximately 98.5% seen once. The chain has TRBV11-2 and TRBJ2-1; 8 nucleotides align to TRBD2. Input material: naive CD4+ T cells sorted from blood. Subset here: CD45RA+ positively selected. The TCR originated in a man aged 25 to 45 in good health. CDR3: CASSLAVSGKVYEQFF. CDR3 DNA sequence: TGTGCCAGCAGCTTAGCGGTTAGCGGGAAGGTCTATGAGCAGTTCTTC.